Each of the 8 T cell receptor beta chains below was sequenced from the same sample in a study of T cell repertoires in cytomegalovirus infection. MiXCR, applied by TCRdb to the reads, yields one record per CDR3 protein. The sample holds around 260,000 distinct CDR3 sequences; 20% to 30% are singletons and the top ten take over 11%. Input material: PBMCs. These receptors all come from a human donor in good health (CMV status not recorded). Some clones in this sample may be carry-over from other donors' samples.

This clonotype turned up a few times. The V call is TRBV15, the J call TRBJ1-1; 7 bases match TRBD1. V was clipped by 0 bases and J by 0 bases; unmatched bases: 1. Germline CDR1 LNHNV, CDR2 YYDKDF (reference sequence). The CDR3 runs 15 residues. The CDR3 coding sequence is TGTGCCACCAGCAGAGATGGGACAGTGAACACTGAAGCTTTCTTT. It yields the protein CATSRDGTVNTEAFF.

This CDR3 reads CASSLNGGTEAFF. The CDR3 region has the DNA TGCGCCAGCAGCTTGAACGGGGGCACTGAAGCTTTCTTT. The rearrangement joins TRBV5-1 to TRBJ1-1, with D possibly TRBD1 on 5 matching bases. CDR3 length equals 13 residues. Trimming took off 1 base at V and 4 bases at J, with 8 bases between the two ends. Germline assignment: CDR1 SGHRS and CDR2 YFSETQ.

This chain uses TRBV4-2 with TRBJ2-5; 9 positions agree with TRBD2. Trimming cost V 5 bases and J 2 bases; bases outside gene matches: 12. CDR3 length: 17 residues. The germline gives CDR1 LGHNA, CDR2 YNFKEQ. The CDR3 sequence is CASSFFSGSRGQETQYF. Here the CDR3 DNA reads TGTGCCAGCAGCTTTTTTAGCGGGAGTAGGGGTCAAGAGACCCAGTACTTC.

Details on this clonotype: This likely comes from a read error, as the CDR3 has no conserved phenylalanine or tryptophan at its end. The CDR3 nucleotides are TGTGCCAGCAGCCTCCCGGGACAGGGGTTATATGGCTACACCTTA. Its translation is CASSLPGQGLYGYTL. The chain carries TRBV7-3 and TRBJ1-2; TRBD1 aligns across 10 bases. CDR3 size: 15 residues. V lost 5 bases and J lost 5; bases outside the gene matches: 8. The germline V gene has CDR1 SGHTA and CDR2 FQGTGA.

On this clonotype itself: A much more abundant neighbour one base away suggests this may be a read error. This chain's CDR3 is CASRDYYEQYF. CDR3 nucleotides: TGTGCCAGCAGAGATTACTACGAGCAGTACTTC. The chain couples TRBV2 to TRBJ2-7, with D hard to call. CDR3 length: 11 residues. Germline V gene sequence: CDR1 SNHLY, CDR2 FYNNEI. V shed 6 bases and J shed 3 bases, with 6 bases lying between them.

The CDR3 sequence is CSVEGGTGGQRETQYF. The CDR3 DNA sequence: TGCAGCGTTGAAGGCGGGACAGGGGGCCAGCGAGAGACCCAGTACTTC. The V call is TRBV29-1, the J call TRBJ2-5; 12 bases fit TRBD1. Germline V gives CDR1 SQVTM, CDR2 ANQGSEA. CDR3 length: 16 amino acids. The V and J ends lost 1 base and 4 bases, in that order; junction bases with no gene match: 7.

This chain uses TRBV28 with TRBJ1-4, with a weak D call TRBD1 (5 bases). With 5 bases removed from V and 5 bases from J, the gap between germline ends came to 30 bases. This CDR3 contains 20 residues. Germline V gene lookup returns CDR1 MDHEN and CDR2 SYDVKM. The CDR3: CASSPTVIRDRYHGNEKLFF. The CDR3 DNA reads TGTGCCAGCAGTCCTACCGTAATCCGGGACCGCTATCACGGGAATGAAAAACTGTTTTTT.

This clonotype was observed at least ten times. V usage is TRBV6-6 and J usage is TRBJ2-1; 12 bases map to TRBD2. CDR3 length: 14 residues. CDR1 is MNHNY, CDR2 SVGAGI, per germline (reference sequence). Trimming at V came to 5 bases and at J to 4 bases, leaving 0 bases not matched to a gene. CDR3 protein: CASSGTSGYNEQFF. In nucleotides, the CDR3 is TGTGCCAGCAGTGGGACTAGCGGGTACAATGAGCAGTTCTTC.